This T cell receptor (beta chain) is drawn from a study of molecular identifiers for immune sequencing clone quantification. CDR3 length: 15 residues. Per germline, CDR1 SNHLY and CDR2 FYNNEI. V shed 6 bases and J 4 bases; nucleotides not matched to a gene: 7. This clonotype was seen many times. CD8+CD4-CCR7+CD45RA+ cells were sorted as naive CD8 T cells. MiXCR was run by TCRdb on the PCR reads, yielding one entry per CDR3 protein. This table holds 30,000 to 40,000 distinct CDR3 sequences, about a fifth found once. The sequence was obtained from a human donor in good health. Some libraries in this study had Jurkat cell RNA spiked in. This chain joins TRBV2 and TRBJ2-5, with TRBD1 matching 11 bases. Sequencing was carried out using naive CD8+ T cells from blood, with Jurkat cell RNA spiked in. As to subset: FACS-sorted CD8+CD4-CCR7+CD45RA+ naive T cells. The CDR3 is CASSGQGAETETQYF. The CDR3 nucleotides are TGTGCCAGCAGCGGACAGGGGGCGGAGACAGAGACCCAGTACTTC.